This entry concerns a single T cell receptor beta chain. The sample originates from a study of identical twins' blood T cells. On the study more broadly: Roughly 50 million reads covered roughly 6 alpha-chain and roughly 6 beta-chain libraries.

Both ends of each TCR cDNA library bore sample-specific barcodes. Using its own MiXCR run on the 5' RACE reads, TCRdb lists one record per CDR3 protein. The table has a few hundred thousand distinct CDR3 sequences, about 28% seen once. The TCR was taken from a woman aged 18-49 years in good health. Sample: PBMCs.

For the CDR3, the DNA is TGTGCCAGCAGTCCTCAACTCCGGAGCTCTGGAAACACCATATATTTT. Translation gives CASSPQLRSSGNTIYF. The genes are TRBV6-5 and TRBJ1-3; D remains ambiguous. Trimming cost V 5 bases and J 0 bases, with 14 bases left between them. From germline, CDR1 is MNHEY and CDR2 SVGAGI. The CDR3 runs 16 residues.